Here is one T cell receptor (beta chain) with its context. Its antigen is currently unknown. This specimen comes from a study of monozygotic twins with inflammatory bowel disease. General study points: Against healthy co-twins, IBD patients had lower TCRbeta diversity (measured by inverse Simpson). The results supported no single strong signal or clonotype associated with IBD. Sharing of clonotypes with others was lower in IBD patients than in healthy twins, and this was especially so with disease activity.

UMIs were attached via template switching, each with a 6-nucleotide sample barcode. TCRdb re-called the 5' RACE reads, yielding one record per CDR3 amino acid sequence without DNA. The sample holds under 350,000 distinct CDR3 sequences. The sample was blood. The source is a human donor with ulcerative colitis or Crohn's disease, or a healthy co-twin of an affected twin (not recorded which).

The CDR3: CASSLFGVPETQYF. The rearrangement links TRBV12-3 or TRBV12-4 to TRBJ2-5. CDR3 size: 14 residues.